This T cell receptor beta chain was retrieved from a study of early T cells in non-severe SARS-CoV-2 infection. Across the study: Sequencing input comprised bulk RNA from unsorted whole blood; chain pairing was not available.

Individual cDNA molecules were tagged with unique molecular identifiers, the study reported. TCRdb re-called the 5' RACE reads through MiXCR, storing one row per CDR3 protein. The profile shows tens of thousands of distinct CDR3 sequences, 20% of them singletons. This CDR3 has 17 residues. V was pared by 5 bases and J by 5 bases, with 13 bases of the junction left unmatched. Germline V gene lookup returns CDR1 SGHVS and CDR2 FQNEAQ. In regard to this clonotype: Antigen specificity is unknown.

Broader study findings: Matching against VDJdb likely underestimated virus-specific expansions, favoring anti-spike CD8.

The TCR sequence derives from an adult who was a healthcare worker with PCR-confirmed SARS-CoV-2 infection or an uninfected control (not recorded which). Sequencing used whole blood, obtained at baseline. This chain uses TRBV7-8 with TRBJ2-5, with 11 bases aligning to TRBD2. The CDR3 protein is CASSIRLLAGGRETQYF. DNA of the CDR3: TGTGCCAGCAGCATACGCCTTCTAGCGGGAGGTCGCGAGACCCAGTACTTC.